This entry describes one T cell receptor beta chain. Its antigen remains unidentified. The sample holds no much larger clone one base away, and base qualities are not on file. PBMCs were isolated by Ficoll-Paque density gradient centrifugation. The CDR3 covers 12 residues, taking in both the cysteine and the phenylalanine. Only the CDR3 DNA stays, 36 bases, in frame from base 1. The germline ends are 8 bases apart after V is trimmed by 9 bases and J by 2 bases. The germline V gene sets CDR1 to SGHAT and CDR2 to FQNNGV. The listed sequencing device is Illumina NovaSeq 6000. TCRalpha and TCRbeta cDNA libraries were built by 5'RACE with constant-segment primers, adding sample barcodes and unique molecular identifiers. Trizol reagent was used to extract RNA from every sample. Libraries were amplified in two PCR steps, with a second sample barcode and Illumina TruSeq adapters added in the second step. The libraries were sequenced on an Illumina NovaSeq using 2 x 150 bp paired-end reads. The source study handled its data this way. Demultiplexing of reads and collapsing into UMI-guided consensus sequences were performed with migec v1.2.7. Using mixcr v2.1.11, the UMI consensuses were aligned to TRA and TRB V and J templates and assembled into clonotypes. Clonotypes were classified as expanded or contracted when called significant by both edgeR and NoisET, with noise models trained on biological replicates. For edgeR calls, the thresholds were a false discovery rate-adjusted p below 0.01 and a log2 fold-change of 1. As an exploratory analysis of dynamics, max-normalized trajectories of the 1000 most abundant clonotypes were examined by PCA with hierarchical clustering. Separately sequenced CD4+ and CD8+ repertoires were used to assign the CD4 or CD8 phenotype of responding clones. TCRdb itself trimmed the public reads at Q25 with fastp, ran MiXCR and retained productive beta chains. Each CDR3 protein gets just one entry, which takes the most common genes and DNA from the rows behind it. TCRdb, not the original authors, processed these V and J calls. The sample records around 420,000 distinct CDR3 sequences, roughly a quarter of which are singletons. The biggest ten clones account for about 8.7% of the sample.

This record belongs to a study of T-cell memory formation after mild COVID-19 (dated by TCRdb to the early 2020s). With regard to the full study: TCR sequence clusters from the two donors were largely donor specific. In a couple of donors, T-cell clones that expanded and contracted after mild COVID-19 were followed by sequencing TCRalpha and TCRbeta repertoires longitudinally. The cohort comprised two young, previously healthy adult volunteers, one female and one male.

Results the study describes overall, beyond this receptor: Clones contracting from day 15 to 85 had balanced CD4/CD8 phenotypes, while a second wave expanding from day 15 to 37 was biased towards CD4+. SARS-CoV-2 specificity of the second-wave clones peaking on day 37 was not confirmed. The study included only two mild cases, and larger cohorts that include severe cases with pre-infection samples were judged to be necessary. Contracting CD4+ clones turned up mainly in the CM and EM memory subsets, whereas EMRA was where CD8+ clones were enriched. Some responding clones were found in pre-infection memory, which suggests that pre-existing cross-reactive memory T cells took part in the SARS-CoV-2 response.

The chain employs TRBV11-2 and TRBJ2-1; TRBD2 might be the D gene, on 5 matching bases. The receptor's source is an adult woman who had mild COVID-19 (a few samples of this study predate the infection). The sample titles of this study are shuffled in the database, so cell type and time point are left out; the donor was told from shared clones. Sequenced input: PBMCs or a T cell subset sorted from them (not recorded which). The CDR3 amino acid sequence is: CASQRAYNEQFF. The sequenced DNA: TGTGCCAGTCAGAGGGCCTACAATGAGCAGTTCTTC. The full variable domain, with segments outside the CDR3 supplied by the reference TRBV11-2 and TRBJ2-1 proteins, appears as EAGVAQSPRYKIIEKRQSVAFWCNPISGHATLYWYQQILGQGPKLLIQFQNNGVVDDSQLPKDRFSAERLKGVDSTLKIQPAKLEDSAVYLCASQRAYNEQFFGPGTRLTVL.